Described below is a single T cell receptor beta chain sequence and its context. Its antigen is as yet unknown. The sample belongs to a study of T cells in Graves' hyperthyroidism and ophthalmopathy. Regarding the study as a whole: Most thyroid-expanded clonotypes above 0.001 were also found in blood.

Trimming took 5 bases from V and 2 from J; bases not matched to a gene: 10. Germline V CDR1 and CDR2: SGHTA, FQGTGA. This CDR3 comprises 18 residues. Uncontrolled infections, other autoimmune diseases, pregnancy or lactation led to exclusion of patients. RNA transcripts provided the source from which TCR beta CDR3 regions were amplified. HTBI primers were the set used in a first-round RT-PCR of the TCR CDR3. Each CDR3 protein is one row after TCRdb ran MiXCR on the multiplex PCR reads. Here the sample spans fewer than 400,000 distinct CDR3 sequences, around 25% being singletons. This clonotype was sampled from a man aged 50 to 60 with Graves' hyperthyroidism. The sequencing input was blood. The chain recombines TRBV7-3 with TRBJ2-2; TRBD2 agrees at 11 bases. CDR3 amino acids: CASSPGGRLAGNTGELFF. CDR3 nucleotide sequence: TGTGCCAGCAGCCCAGGGGGCAGACTAGCGGGAAACACCGGGGAGCTGTTTTTT.